This T cell receptor beta chain was documented in a study of monozygotic twins with inflammatory bowel disease. On this clonotype: What it recognizes is unknown.

Two nested PCRs, run for approximately 16 and 9 cycles, were applied to TCRalpha and TCRbeta cDNA. TCRdb reprocessed the 5' RACE reads; each CDR3 protein has one entry and no DNA is given. The table for this sample gives approximately 300,000 distinct CDR3 sequences. Study-wide points: Lower TCRbeta diversity (inverse Simpson) was seen in IBD patients than in healthy co-twins.

Material: blood. This receptor was taken from a human donor with ulcerative colitis or Crohn's disease, or a healthy co-twin of an affected twin (not recorded which).

The CDR3 sequence: CSATGRGETQYF. The chain employs TRBV20-1 and TRBJ2-5; TCRdb gives TRBD2 as the D gene, but with no DNA this cannot be confirmed. Looked up from germline, CDR1 is DFQATT and CDR2 is SNEGSKA (reference sequence). CDR3 length: 12 residues.